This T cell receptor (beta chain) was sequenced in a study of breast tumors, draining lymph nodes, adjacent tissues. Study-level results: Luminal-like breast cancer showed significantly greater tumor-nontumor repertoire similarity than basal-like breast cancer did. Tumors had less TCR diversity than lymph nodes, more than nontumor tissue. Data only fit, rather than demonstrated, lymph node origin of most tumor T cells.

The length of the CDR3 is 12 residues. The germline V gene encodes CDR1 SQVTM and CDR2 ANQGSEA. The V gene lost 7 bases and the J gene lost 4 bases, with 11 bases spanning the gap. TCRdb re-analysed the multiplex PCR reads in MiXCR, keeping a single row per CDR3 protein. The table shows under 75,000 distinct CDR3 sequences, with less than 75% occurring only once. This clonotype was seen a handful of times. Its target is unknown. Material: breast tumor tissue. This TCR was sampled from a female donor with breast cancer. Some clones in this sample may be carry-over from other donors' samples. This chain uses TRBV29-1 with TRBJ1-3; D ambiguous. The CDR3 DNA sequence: TGCAGCGGGACCGGGCTCGGAAACACCATATATTTT. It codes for CSGTGLGNTIYF.